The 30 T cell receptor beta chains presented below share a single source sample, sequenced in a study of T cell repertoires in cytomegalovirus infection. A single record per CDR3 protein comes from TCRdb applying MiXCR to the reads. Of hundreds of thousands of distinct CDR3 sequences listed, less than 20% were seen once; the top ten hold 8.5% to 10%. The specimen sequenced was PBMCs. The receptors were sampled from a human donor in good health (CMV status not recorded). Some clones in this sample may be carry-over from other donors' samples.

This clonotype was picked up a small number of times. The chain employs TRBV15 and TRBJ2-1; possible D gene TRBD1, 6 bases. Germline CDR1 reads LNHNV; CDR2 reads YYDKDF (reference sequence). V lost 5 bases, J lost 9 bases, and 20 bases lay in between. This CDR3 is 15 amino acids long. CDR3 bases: TGTGCCACCAGCGCCGGGACAACAACCAGAAGTGAGCAGTTCTTC. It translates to CATSAGTTTRSEQFF.

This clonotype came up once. The CDR3 DNA sequence: TGTGCCACTGATCGGGACAGGGGACCCACTGAAGCTTTCTTT. Protein: CATDRDRGPTEAFF. This chain joins TRBV2 and TRBJ1-1; 10 bases line up with TRBD1. Germline V CDR1 and CDR2: SNHLY, FYNNEI. The CDR3 extends over 14 amino acids. The ends lost 10 bases at V and 4 bases at J; junction bases unmatched: 9.

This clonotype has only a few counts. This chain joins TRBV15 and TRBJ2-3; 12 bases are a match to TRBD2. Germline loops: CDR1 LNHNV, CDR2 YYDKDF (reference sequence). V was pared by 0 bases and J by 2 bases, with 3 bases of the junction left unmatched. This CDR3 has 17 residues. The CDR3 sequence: CATSRERLAGDTDTQYF. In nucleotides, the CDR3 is TGTGCCACCAGCAGAGAGAGACTAGCGGGAGACACAGATACGCAGTATTTT.

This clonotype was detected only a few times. CDR3 DNA sequence: TGCAGTGCTAGAGGCGGGGACTACACCTACAATGAGCAGTTCTTC. Translated, it gives CSARGGDYTYNEQFF. The chain is built from TRBV20-1 and TRBJ2-1; 7 bases are a match to TRBD2. Germline V gene lookup returns CDR1 DFQATT and CDR2 SNEGSKA (reference sequence). Trimming cost V 1 base and J 2 bases; bases outside gene matches: 5. The CDR3 extends over 15 amino acids.

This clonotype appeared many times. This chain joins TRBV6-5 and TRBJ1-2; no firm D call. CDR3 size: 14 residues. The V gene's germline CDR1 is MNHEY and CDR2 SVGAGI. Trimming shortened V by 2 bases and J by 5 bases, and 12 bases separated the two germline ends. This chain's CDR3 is CASSYRREYYGYTF. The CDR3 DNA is TGTGCCAGCAGTTACCGCAGAGAGTATTATGGCTACACCTTC.

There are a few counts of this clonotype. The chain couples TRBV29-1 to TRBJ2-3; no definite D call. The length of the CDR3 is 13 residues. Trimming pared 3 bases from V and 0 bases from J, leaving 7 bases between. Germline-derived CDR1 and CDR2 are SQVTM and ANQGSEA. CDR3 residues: CSVDSGSTDTQYF. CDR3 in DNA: TGCAGCGTTGATAGTGGGAGCACAGATACGCAGTATTTT.

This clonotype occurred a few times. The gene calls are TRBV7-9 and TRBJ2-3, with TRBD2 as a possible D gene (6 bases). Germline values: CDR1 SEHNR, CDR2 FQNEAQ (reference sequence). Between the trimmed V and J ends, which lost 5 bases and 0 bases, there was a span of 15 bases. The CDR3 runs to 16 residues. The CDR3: CASSPRGGRSTDTQYF. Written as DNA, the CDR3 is TGTGCCAGCAGCCCGAGGGGAGGAAGAAGCACAGATACGCAGTATTTT.

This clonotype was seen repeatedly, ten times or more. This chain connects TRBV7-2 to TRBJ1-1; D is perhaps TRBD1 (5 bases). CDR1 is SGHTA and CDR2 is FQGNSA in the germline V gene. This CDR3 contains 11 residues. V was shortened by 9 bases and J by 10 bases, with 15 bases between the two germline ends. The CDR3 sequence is CASKRWTTAFF. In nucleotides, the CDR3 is TGTGCCAGTAAAAGGTGGACAACAGCTTTCTTT.

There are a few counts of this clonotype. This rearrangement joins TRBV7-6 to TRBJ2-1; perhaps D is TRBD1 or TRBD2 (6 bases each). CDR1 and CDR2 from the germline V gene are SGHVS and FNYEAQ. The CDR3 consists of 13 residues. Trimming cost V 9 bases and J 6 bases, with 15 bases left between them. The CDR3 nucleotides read TGTGCCAGAGGGGGACTCACAATCAATGAGCAGTTCTTC. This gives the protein CARGGLTINEQFF.

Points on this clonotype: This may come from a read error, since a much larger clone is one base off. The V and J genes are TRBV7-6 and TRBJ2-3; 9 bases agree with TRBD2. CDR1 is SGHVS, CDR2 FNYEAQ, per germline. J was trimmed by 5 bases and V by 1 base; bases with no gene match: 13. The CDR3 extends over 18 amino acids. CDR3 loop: CASSLEPGTSRSEDTQYF. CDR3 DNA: TGTGCCAGCAGCTTAGAACCTGGGACTAGCAGGAGTGAAGATACGCAGTATTTT. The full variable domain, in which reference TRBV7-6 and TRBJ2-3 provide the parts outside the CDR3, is GAGVSQSPRYKVTKRGQDVALRCDPISGHVSLYWYRQALGQGPEFLTYFNYEAQQDKSGLPNDRFSAERPEGSISTLTIQRTEQRDSAMYRCASSLEPGTSRSEDTQYFGPGTRLTVL.

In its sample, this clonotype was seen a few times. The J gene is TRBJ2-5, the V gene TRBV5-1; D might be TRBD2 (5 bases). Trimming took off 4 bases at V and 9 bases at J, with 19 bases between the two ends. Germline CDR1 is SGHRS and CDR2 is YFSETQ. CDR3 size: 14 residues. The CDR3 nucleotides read TGCGCCAGCAGCGACCGGGCCCAGCGGCTCGCCCAGTACTTC. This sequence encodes CASSDRAQRLAQYF. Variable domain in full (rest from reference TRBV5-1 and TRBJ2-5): KAGVTQTPRYLIKTRGQQVTLSCSPISGHRSVSWYQQTPGQGLQFLFEYFSETQRNKGNFPGRFSGRQFSNSRSEMNVSTLELGDSALYLCASSDRAQRLAQYFGPGTRLLVL.

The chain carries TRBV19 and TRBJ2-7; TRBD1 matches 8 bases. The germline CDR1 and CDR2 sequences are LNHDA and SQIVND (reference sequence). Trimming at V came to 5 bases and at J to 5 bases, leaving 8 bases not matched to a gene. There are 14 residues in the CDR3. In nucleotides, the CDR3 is TGTGCCAGTAGTCCATGGACAGGGTTCAACGAGCAGTACTTC. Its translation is CASSPWTGFNEQYF.

Here the CDR3 DNA reads TGTGCCAGCAGCTTAGGACAGGGCGAATCTTTCTTT. Translation gives CASSLGQGESFF. The V gene is TRBV7-9, the J gene TRBJ1-1; 7 nucleotides match TRBD1. Germline CDR1 SEHNR, CDR2 FQNEAQ (reference sequence). This CDR3 has 12 amino acids. The trim removed 1 base at V and 12 bases at J, leaving 5 bases unmatched.

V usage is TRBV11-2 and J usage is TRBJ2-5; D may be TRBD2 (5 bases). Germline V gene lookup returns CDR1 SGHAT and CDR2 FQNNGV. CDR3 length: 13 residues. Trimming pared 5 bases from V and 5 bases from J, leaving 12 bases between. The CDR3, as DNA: TGTGCCAGCAGCCGGCGGGTTTGGGAGACCCAGTACTTC. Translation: CASSRRVWETQYF.

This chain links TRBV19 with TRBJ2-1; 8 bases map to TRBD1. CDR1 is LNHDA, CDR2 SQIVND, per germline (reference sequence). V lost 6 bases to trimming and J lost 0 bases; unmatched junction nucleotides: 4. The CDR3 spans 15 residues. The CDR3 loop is CASRHRGASYNEQFF. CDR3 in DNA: TGTGCCAGTAGGCACAGGGGGGCCTCCTACAATGAGCAGTTCTTC.

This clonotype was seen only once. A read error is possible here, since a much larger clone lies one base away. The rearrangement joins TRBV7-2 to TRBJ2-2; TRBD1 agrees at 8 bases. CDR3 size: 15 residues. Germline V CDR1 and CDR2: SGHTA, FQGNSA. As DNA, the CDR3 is TGTGCCAGCAGCTTGGACAGGGAGAACCCCGGGGAGCTGTTTTTT. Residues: CASSLDRENPGELFF.

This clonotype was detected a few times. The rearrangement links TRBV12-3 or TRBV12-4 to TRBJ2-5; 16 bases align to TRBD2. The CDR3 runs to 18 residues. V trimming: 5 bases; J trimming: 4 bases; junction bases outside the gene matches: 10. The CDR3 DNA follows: TGTGCCAGCAGTAGATCCGGGACTAGCGGGGGGGCAAGAGAGACCCAGTACTTC. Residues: CASSRSGTSGGARETQYF.

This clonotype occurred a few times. CDR3: CASSLAGDKGYEQYF. In nucleotides, the CDR3 is TGTGCCAGCAGTTTAGCGGGAGATAAGGGCTACGAGCAGTACTTC. The chain links TRBV28 to TRBJ2-7; 7 bases match TRBD2. Germline CDR1 is MDHEN and CDR2 is SYDVKM. The CDR3 length is 15 residues. J lost 3 bases, V lost 2 bases, and 7 bases had no gene match.

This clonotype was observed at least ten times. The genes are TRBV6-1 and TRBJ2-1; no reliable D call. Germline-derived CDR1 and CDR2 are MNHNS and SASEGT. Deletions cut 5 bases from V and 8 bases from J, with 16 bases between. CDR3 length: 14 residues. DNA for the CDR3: TGTGCCAGCAGTTCCCGCCAGACCGGAGATGAGCAGTTCTTC. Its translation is CASSSRQTGDEQFF.

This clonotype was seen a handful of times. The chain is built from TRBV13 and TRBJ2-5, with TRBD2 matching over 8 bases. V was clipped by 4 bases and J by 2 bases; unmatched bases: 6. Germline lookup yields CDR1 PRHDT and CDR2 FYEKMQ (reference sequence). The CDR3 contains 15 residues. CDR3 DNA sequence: TGTGCCAGCAGCTCCATACTAGCGGTACAAGAGACCCAGTACTTC. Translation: CASSSILAVQETQYF.

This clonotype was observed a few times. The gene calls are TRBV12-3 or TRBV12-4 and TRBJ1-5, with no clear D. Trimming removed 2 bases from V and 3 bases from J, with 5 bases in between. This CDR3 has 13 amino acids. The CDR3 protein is CASSLSDNQPQHF. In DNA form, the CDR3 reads TGTGCCAGCAGTTTATCGGACAATCAGCCCCAGCATTTT.

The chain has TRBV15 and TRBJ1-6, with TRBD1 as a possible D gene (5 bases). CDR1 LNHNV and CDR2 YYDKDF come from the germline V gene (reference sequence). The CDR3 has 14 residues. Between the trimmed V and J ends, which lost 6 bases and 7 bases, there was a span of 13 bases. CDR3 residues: CATRGGGGNSPLHF. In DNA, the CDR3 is TGTGCCACCAGGGGCGGGGGTGGCAATTCACCCCTCCACTTT.

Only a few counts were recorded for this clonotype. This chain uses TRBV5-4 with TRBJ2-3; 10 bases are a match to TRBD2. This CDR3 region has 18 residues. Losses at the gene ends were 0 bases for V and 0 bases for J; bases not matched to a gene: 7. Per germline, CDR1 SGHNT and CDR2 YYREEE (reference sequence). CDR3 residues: CASSLVLAGVGSTDTQYF. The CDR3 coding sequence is TGTGCCAGCAGCTTGGTTCTAGCGGGAGTGGGTAGCACAGATACGCAGTATTTT. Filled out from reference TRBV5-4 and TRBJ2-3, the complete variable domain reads ETGVTQSPTHLIKTRGQQVTLRCSSQSGHNTVSWYQQALGQGPQFIFQYYREEENGRGNFPPRFSGLQFPNYSSELNVNALELDDSALYLCASSLVLAGVGSTDTQYFGPGTRLTVL.

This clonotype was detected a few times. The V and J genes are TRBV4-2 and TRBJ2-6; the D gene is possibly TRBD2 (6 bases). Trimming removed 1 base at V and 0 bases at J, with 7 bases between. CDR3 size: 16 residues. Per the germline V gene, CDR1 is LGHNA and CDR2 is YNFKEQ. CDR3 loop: CASSQVGGSGANVLTF. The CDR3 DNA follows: TGTGCCAGCAGCCAAGTCGGGGGCTCTGGGGCCAACGTCCTGACTTTC.

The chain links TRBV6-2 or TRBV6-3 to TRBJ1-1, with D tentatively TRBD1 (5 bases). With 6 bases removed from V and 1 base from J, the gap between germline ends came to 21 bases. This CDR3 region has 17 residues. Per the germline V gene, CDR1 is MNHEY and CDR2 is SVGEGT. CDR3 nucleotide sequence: TGTGCCAGCAGCCCCCACGGGGGGGGGGTTACGAACACTGAAGCTTTCTTT. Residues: CASSPHGGGVTNTEAFF.

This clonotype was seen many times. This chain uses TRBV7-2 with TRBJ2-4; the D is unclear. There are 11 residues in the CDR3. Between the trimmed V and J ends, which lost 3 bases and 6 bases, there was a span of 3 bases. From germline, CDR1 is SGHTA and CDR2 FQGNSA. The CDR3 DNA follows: TGTGCCAGCAGCTTGAGAAACATTCAGTACTTC. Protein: CASSLRNIQYF.

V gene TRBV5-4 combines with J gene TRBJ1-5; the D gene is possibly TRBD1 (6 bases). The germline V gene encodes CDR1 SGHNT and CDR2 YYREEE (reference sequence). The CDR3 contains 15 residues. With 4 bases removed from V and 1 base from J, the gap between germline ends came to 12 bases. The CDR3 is CASSPDSGSNQPQHF. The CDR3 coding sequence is TGTGCCAGCAGCCCGGACAGCGGGAGCAATCAGCCCCAGCATTTT.

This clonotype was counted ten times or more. The CDR3 DNA is TGTGCCAGCAGTGAAGCGCCCCTGACCTCCTACGAGCAGTACTTC. Translation: CASSEAPLTSYEQYF. The V call is TRBV6-1, the J call TRBJ2-7; D call uncertain. V was pared by 0 bases and J by 0 bases, with 9 bases between. Per germline, CDR1 MNHNS and CDR2 SASEGT. The CDR3 loop spans 15 amino acids.

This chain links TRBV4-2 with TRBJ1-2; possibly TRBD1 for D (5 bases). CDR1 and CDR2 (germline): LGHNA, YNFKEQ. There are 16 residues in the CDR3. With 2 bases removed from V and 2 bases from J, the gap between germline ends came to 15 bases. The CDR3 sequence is CASSQRHRDLNYGYTF. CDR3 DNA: TGTGCCAGCAGCCAACGCCACCGGGACCTCAACTATGGCTACACCTTC.

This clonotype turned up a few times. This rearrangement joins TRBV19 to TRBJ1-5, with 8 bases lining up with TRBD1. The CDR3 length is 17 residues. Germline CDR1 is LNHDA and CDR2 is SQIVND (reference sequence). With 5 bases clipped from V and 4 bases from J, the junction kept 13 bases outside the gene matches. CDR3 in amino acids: CASSGNLGTGTNQPQHF. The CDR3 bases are TGTGCCAGTAGTGGCAACCTAGGGACAGGTACTAATCAGCCCCAGCATTTT. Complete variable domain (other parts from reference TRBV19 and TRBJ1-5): DGGITQSPKYLFRKEGQNVTLSCEQNLNHDAMYWYRQDPGQGLRLIYYSQIVNDFQKGDIAEGYSVSREKKESFPLTVTSAQKNPTAFYLCASSGNLGTGTNQPQHFGDGTRLSIL.